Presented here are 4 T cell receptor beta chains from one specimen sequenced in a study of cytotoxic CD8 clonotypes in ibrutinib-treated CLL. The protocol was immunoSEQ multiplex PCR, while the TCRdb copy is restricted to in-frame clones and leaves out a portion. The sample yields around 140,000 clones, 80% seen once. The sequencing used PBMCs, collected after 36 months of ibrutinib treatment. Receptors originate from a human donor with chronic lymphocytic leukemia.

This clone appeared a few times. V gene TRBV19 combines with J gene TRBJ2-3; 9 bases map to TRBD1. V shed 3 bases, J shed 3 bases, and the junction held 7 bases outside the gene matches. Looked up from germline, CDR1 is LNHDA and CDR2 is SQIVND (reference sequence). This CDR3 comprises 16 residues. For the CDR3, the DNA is TGTGCCAGTAGTATCACGCCGGGACAGGGTACAGATACGCAGTATTTT. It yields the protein CASSITPGQGTDTQYF.

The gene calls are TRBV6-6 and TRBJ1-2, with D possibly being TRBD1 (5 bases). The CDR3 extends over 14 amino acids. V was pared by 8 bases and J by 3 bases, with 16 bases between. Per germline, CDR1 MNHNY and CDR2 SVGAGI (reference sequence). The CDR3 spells CASQRAGRDYGYTF. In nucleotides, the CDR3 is TGTGCCAGCCAACGTGCAGGGCGCGACTATGGCTACACCTTC.

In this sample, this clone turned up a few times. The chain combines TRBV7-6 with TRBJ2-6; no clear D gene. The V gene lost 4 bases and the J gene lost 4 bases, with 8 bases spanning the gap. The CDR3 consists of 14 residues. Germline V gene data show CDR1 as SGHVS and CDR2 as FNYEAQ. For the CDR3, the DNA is TGTGCCAGCAGCTCCCGATCCGGGGCCAACGTCCTGACTTTC. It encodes CASSSRSGANVLTF.

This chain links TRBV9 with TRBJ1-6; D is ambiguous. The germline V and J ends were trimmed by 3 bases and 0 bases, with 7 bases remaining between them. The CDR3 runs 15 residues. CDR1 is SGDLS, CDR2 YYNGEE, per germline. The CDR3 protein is CASSDLSSYNSPLHF. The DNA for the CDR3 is TGTGCCAGCAGCGACTTAAGCTCCTATAATTCACCCCTCCACTTT.